Sequencing of this T cell receptor (beta chain) was carried out in a study of blood T cell repertoires in COVID-19. TCRdb's copy holds only in-frame clones and misses some; the assay was immunoSEQ multiplex PCR. The data hold about 410,000 clones, with around 91% observed a single time. V was clipped by 3 bases and J by 12 bases, with 12 bases between them. The CDR3 length is 12 residues. CDR1 and CDR2 from the germline V gene are SGHAT and FQNNGV. This TCR came from a woman between 40 and 55 years old with COVID-19, enrolled during active disease. Sequencing was done on a sample of peripheral blood. The chain has TRBV11-2 and TRBJ2-1; possibly TRBD2 for D (6 bases). The CDR3 region has the DNA TGTGCCAGCAGCTTGGGGCGGGGTGGGCAGTTCTTC. It encodes CASSLGRGGQFF.